This is a list of T cell receptor beta chains from one sample in a study of post-analysis software for immune sequencing data. TCRdb reprocessed the PCR reads with MiXCR, giving one entry per CDR3 protein. The profile shows more than 450,000 distinct CDR3 sequences, 34% of them singletons. Sequenced input: blood. These receptors were collected from a girl aged 2-17 years with multiple sclerosis. Both conserved end residues are part of each CDR3. D genes are given only for firm matches. Only some rows state a clone size, as once, few, many or a class for expanded clones.

>TRBV20-1|TRBJ1-4|.|.
TGCAGTGCTAAAGTGGCGGAGGACGTGAGAGGAAAACTGTTTTTT
CSAKVAEDVRGKLFF
>TRBV6-1|TRBJ1-1|.|TRBD1
TGTGCCAGCAGTCTCCCTGCCCGCGGACAGGGGAGACGATTGAACACTGAAGCTTTCTTT
CASSLPARGQGRRLNTEAFF
>TRBV4-1|TRBJ2-5|few|.
TGCGCCAGCAGCCAAGAAGGGCAACCCAGAGAGACCCAGTACTTC
CASSQEGQPRETQYF
>TRBV19|TRBJ2-3|few|TRBD2
TGTGCCAGTAGCACCCGGACTAGCGGGGCAGGGGATACGCAGTATTTT
CASSTRTSGAGDTQYF
>TRBV4-1|TRBJ1-1|.|.
TGCGCCAGCAGCCAAGGGGGCGGTCCTTTCTACACTGAAGCTTTCTTT
CASSQGGGPFYTEAFF
>TRBV7-2|TRBJ1-5|few|TRBD1
TGTGCCAGCAGCTTAGTGGGACAGAATCAGCCCCAGCATTTT
CASSLVGQNQPQHF
>TRBV10-3|TRBJ2-1|.|.
TGTGCCATCAGTGAGCCGCAGGGTGGGAATGAGCAGTTCTTC
CAISEPQGGNEQFF
>TRBV6-2/TRBV6-3|TRBJ1-1|.|.
TGTGCCAGCAGATGGGCTCTAGGGAACACTGAAGCTTTCTTT
CASRWALGNTEAFF
>TRBV28|TRBJ1-5|.|TRBD1
TGTGCCAGCAGTCGACAGGGTTTGCTGTGGCCCCAGCATTTT
CASSRQGLLWPQHF
>TRBV6-5|TRBJ2-7|.|TRBD1
TGTGCCAGCAGGAGGACAGGGCCCCCCTACGAGCAGTACTTC
CASRRTGPPYEQYF
>TRBV18|TRBJ2-1|.|TRBD1
TGTGCCAGCTCACCCAAGGACAGGGATAATGAGCAGTTCTTC
CASSPKDRDNEQFF
>TRBV11-1|TRBJ2-2|.|TRBD1
TGTGCCAGCAGCTTAGCGGGACAGGGGGCGGCGAACACCGGGGAGCTGTTTTTT
CASSLAGQGAANTGELFF
>TRBV27|TRBJ2-7|few|.
TGTGCCAGCAGTTCAACCCAGGGTTATCGTACCTACGAGCAGTACTTC
CASSSTQGYRTYEQYF
>TRBV7-3|TRBJ1-4|few|.
TGTGCCAGCACTTTCCCTTTAGGGACACTCGAAGGTGAAAAACTGTTTTTT
CASTFPLGTLEGEKLFF
>TRBV20-1|TRBJ2-5|many|.
TGCAGTGCTAGAGATCTGTGGGGGGAGACCCAGTACTTC
CSARDLWGETQYF
>TRBV7-2|TRBJ2-3|.|TRBD1
TGTGCCAGCAGCAAGGACAGGGGGCGCGGTACGCAGTATTTT
CASSKDRGRGTQYF
>TRBV5-1|TRBJ2-7|.|.
TGCGCCAGCAGCTTGGGTACGGGGAACTACGAGCAGTACTTC
CASSLGTGNYEQYF
>TRBV15|TRBJ2-1|.|TRBD2
TGTGCCACCCGCGGGGGGCCCAGGAATGAGCAGTTCTTC
CATRGGPRNEQFF
>TRBV7-3|TRBJ2-3|.|.
TGTGCCAGCAGCCTAAGCGAGGGAACGGCAGATACGCAGTATTTT
CASSLSEGTADTQYF
>TRBV3-1|TRBJ1-4|few|.
TGTGCCAGCGCCGCCGGAGGCGGTGAAAAACTGTTTTTT
CASAAGGGEKLFF
>TRBV6-1|TRBJ1-4|.|TRBD1
TGTGCCAGCAGTAGGGGGACAGGGGGAGGTGAAAAACTGTTTTTT
CASSRGTGGGEKLFF
>TRBV4-2|TRBJ2-5|.|.
TGTGCCAGCAGCCAAGAACTATACTCCCAAGAGACCCAGTACTTC
CASSQELYSQETQYF
>TRBV7-2|TRBJ2-3|few|.
TGTGCCAGCAGCTCTTCCCCGACTCCGCCCCGGGATACGCAGTATTTT
CASSSSPTPPRDTQYF
>TRBV4-1|TRBJ2-7|few|TRBD2
TGCGCCAGCAGCCAAGGAAATTTAGCGGGGGGCCTCTCAACCTACGAGCAGTACTTC
CASSQGNLAGGLSTYEQYF
>TRBV20-1|TRBJ2-5|.|TRBD2
TGCAGTGCTAGAGACGTAGCGGGGGGGCCGGATGAGCAGTACTTC
CSARDVAGGPDEQYF
>TRBV7-9|TRBJ1-2|few|.
TGTGCCAGCAGCTTCTCAGGGCAACGATTGATTCTCTATGGCTACACCTTC
CASSFSGQRLILYGYTF
>TRBV20-1|TRBJ2-3|few|TRBD2
TGCAGTGCTACCCGGCCACTAGCGGGGGGGGCTGCTCTCACAGATACGCAGTATTTT
CSATRPLAGGAALTDTQYF
>TRBV7-9|TRBJ1-2|.|.
TGTGCCAGCAGCTCCGGGAAAGACTATGGCTACACCTTC
CASSSGKDYGYTF
>TRBV5-1|TRBJ1-1|.|.
TGCGCCAGCAGCCGACCAGAGGACACTGAAGCTTTCTTT
CASSRPEDTEAFF
>TRBV7-8|TRBJ1-4|.|TRBD1
TGTGCCAGCAGCACGACAGGGGAAAAACTGTTTTTT
CASSTTGEKLFF
>TRBV7-8|TRBJ2-7|few|TRBD1
TGTGCCAGCAGAACCCCCGGACAGGGAACCAACGAGCAGTACTTC
CASRTPGQGTNEQYF
>TRBV12-3/TRBV12-4|TRBJ2-3|.|TRBD1
TGTGCCAGCAGTTCCCAGGGGGCGCTGGTCACAGATACGCAGTATTTT
CASSSQGALVTDTQYF
>TRBV7-9|TRBJ1-1|.|.
TGTGCCAGCAGCCTCCAGTGGCAGGTTGAAGCTTTCTTT
CASSLQWQVEAFF
>TRBV9|TRBJ1-4|.|.
TGTGCCAGCAGCCCACTAGGGGACGCGACAACTAATGAAAAACTGTTTTTT
CASSPLGDATTNEKLFF
>TRBV20-1|TRBJ1-2|few|TRBD1
TGCAGTGCTAGAGACGGCAGGGGGGGGGGCTACACCTTC
CSARDGRGGGYTF
>TRBV7-3|TRBJ2-1|.|.
TGTGCCAGCAGCTCCCAGGGGACGCTCTCCTACAATGAGCAGTTCTTC
CASSSQGTLSYNEQFF
>TRBV6-1|TRBJ1-2|.|.
.
CAIAPGQINYGCTF
>TRBV7-9|TRBJ2-7|.|TRBD1
TGTGCCAGCAGCTACACCGGGACAGGGGGCGAGCAGTACTTC
CASSYTGTGGEQYF
>TRBV3-1|TRBJ2-3|.|TRBD2
TGTGCCAGCAGCCAAGCGTTGTCTAGCGGAACAGATACGCAGTATTTT
CASSQALSSGTDTQYF
>TRBV5-1|TRBJ2-5|.|.
TGCGCCAGCAGCTTGTGGGCCGGAGGGGGCGAAGAGACCCAGTACTTC
CASSLWAGGGEETQYF
>TRBV20-1|TRBJ2-7|.|.
TGCAGTGCTAGGTTCAGGGACTACGAGCAGTACTTC
CSARFRDYEQYF
>TRBV7-9|TRBJ1-6|.|.
TGTGCCAGCGGCGACAGTAACTCCTATAATTCACCCCTCCACTTT
CASGDSNSYNSPLHF
>TRBV5-1|TRBJ2-1|few|TRBD1
TGCGCCAGCAGCTTGACAGGGGACTCCTACAATGAGCAGTTCTTC
CASSLTGDSYNEQFF
>TRBV20-1|TRBJ1-2|.|.
TGCAGTGCCGCGCCCGGAGAGTATGGCTACACCTTC
CSAAPGEYGYTF
>TRBV4-1|TRBJ2-7|.|.
TGCGCCAGCAGCCAAGTGCGGGGCCCCGACGAGCAGTACTTC
CASSQVRGPDEQYF
>TRBV5-1|TRBJ1-2|few|.
TGCGCCAGCAGCTTGGCCGATAGGAATGGCTACACCTTC
CASSLADRNGYTF
>TRBV5-6|TRBJ2-1|few|.
TGTGCCAGCAGCCGAGAGGGATTCCCGACCAATGAGCAGTTCTTC
CASSREGFPTNEQFF
>TRBV4-1|TRBJ1-1|few|.
TGCGCCAGCAGCCCGACGGCGGGGAGGGACACTGAAGCTTTCTTT
CASSPTAGRDTEAFF
>TRBV5-5|TRBJ2-6|many|.
TGTGCCAGCAGCACGCTTCGTGTGGGCTCTGGGGCCAACGTCCTGACTTTC
CASSTLRVGSGANVLTF
>TRBV7-2|TRBJ2-5|few|.
TGTGCCAGCAGCGATCAGGGTTTAACGGAGACCCAGTACTTC
CASSDQGLTETQYF